These T cell receptor beta chains were read from a single sample in a study of cytomegalovirus exposure and HLA in healthy donors. Sequencing used immunoSEQ multiplex PCR; TCRdb keeps in-frame clones, though not all of them. The sample records fewer than 100,000 clones, approximately 90% being singletons. The sequenced material came from PBMCs. The receptors shown here come from a man aged 30 to 39 in good health and CMV-seronegative. Each CDR3 is given with its conserved first and last residue. A D gene is named only where the DNA matches it firmly. Size tells how often a clone was seen (once, few, many) or the class of an expanded clone, and some rows leave it out.

>16|-|TRBV15|TRBJ2-4|TRBD1
TGTGCCACCAGCGAGACAGGGAAGGGCCCACTTGACATTCAGTACTTC
CATSETGKGPLDIQYF
>15|-|TRBV7-6|TRBJ1-4|TRBD1
TGTGCCAGCAGCTTAAATTTGGCAGGGGGTGAAAAACTGTTTTTT
CASSLNLAGGEKLFF
>15|few|TRBV6-5|TRBJ2-2|-
TGTGCCAGCAGTTACCACAGGGCAGTTCCCGGGGAGCTGTTTTTT
CASSYHRAVPGELFF
>14|-|TRBV29-1|TRBJ1-1|TRBD1
TGCAGCACCTCACAACGAACAGGGGACACTGAAGCTTTCTTT
CSTSQRTGDTEAFF
>13|-|TRBV6-6|TRBJ2-1|-
TGTGCCAGCAGGTGGACTGGTAGTAATGAGCAGTTCTTC
CASRWTGSNEQFF
>15|-|TRBV7-9|TRBJ2-3|TRBD1
TGTGCCAGCAGCCGCGGACAGGGAGGCACAGATACGCAGTATTTT
CASSRGQGGTDTQYF
>13|-|TRBV7-2|TRBJ2-5|TRBD1
TGTGCCAGCAGCTCGGACAGGGCTAGGCCCCAGTACTTC
CASSSDRARPQYF
>14|once|TRBV10-3|TRBJ2-1|-
TGTGCCATCAGTCAGGGATTGGGGTACAATGAGCAGTTCTTC
CAISQGLGYNEQFF
>13|-|TRBV6-5|TRBJ1-4|-
TGTGCCAGCAGTTACCTCTCTGGGGGGAAACTGTTTTTT
CASSYLSGGKLFF
>16|-|TRBV5-1|TRBJ2-5|TRBD1
TGCGCCAGCAGCTTGGCCAACCAGGGGGCAGGAGAGACCCAGTACTTC
CASSLANQGAGETQYF
>14|-|TRBV5-5|TRBJ2-7|TRBD1
TGTGCCAGCAGCCGGGACAGGGGTCTCTACGAGCAGTACTTC
CASSRDRGLYEQYF
>14|-|TRBV28|TRBJ2-7|-
TGTGCCAGCAGTCTATATTACAGGGAGAGGGAGCAGTACTTC
CASSLYYREREQYF
>14|once|TRBV9|TRBJ2-5|TRBD1
TGTGCCAGCAGCGTAGCTGACAGGGCCGAGACCCAGTACTTC
CASSVADRAETQYF
>13|-|TRBV6-5|TRBJ2-5|-
TGTGCCAGCAGAAGGGACTACCAAGAGACCCAGTACTTC
CASRRDYQETQYF
>11|-|TRBV10-2|TRBJ1-1|-
TGCGCCAGCGGAGGGTACACTGAAGCTTTCTTT
CASGGYTEAFF
>14|-|TRBV6-5|TRBJ1-2|-
TGTGCCAGCAGTCGCCAGTCGGACACGTATGGCTACACCTTC
CASSRQSDTYGYTF
>13|-|TRBV28|TRBJ2-7|TRBD1
TGTGCCAGCAGCTGGACAGGTACCTACGAGCAGTACTTC
CASSWTGTYEQYF
>15|once|TRBV15|TRBJ1-3|-
TGTGCCACTAGGCTGGGAGCCGGCTCTGGAAACACCATATATTTT
CATRLGAGSGNTIYF
>13|once|TRBV5-1|TRBJ1-1|-
TGCGCCAGCAGCTTGGAGCAGGGAACTGAAGCTTTCTTT
CASSLEQGTEAFF
>14|-|TRBV5-4|TRBJ1-2|TRBD1
TGTGCCAGCAGCATGGGACAGGGGGAGGGAGGCTACACCTTC
CASSMGQGEGGYTF
>15|-|TRBV18|TRBJ1-4|-
TGTGCCAGCTCACCGACAGAGAATCCCAATGAAAAACTGTTTTTT
CASSPTENPNEKLFF
>15|-|TRBV27|TRBJ1-5|TRBD1
TGTGCCAGCAGGCCGACAGGGATTAGTTCGCAGCCCCAGCATTTT
CASRPTGISSQPQHF
>13|-|TRBV19|TRBJ1-6|-
TGTGCCAGTAGTTTGTCCTTTAATTCACCCCTCCACTTT
CASSLSFNSPLHF
>12|medium-sized|TRBV4-1|TRBJ2-7|TRBD1
TGCGCCACCCCGGGACAGTTCTACGAGCAGTACTTC
CATPGQFYEQYF
>17|-|TRBV15|TRBJ2-7|-
TGTGCCACCAGCAGAGCACGTGGGACATCCAACAACTACGAGCAGTACTTC
CATSRARGTSNNYEQYF
>13|-|TRBV7-3|TRBJ2-1|-
TGTGCCAGCAGCTTCCTTACCGGGAAAGAGCAGTTCTTC
CASSFLTGKEQFF
>16|-|TRBV5-1|TRBJ2-3|TRBD2
TGCGCCAGCAGCTTAGGCTCTAGCGGGGGGGCGGATACGCAGTATTTT
CASSLGSSGGADTQYF
>16|once|TRBV2|TRBJ2-2|TRBD2
TGTGCCAGCAGCGAAGGCGGACTAGCGGGGGCTGAGGCGCTGTTTTTT
CASSEGGLAGAEALFF
>15|-|TRBV5-1|TRBJ1-3|-
TGCGCCAGCAAACAGACAGAATTCTCTGGAAACACCATATATTTT
CASKQTEFSGNTIYF
>15|-|TRBV18|TRBJ2-1|TRBD2
TGTGCCAGCTCACCAAGCGGGGGTGTCTACAATGAGCAGTTCTTC
CASSPSGGVYNEQFF
>14|-|TRBV9|TRBJ2-1|TRBD1
TGTGCCAGCAGCTCAGGGGGCGCAGTGAATGAGCAGTTCTTC
CASSSGGAVNEQFF
>16|-|TRBV5-1|TRBJ2-6|-
TGCGCCAGCAGCTTGGGGGGACTGGCTGGGGCCAACGTCCTGACTTTC
CASSLGGLAGANVLTF
>14|-|TRBV5-1|TRBJ2-3|TRBD2
TGCGCCAGCAGATCGACTAGCGCAACAGATACGCAGTATTTT
CASRSTSATDTQYF
>16|-|TRBV28|TRBJ1-5|-
TGTGCCAGCAGTCCCTCCGGTGTAGCGGGCAGTCAGCCCCAGCATTTT
CASSPSGVAGSQPQHF
>14|-|TRBV6-4|TRBJ2-3|TRBD2
TGTGCCAGCAGTGAGCGGGGGAGCACAGATACGCAGTATTTT
CASSERGSTDTQYF
>11|once|TRBV20-1|TRBJ2-5|-
TGCAGTGCTAGAGATTCGGAGACCCAGTACTTC
CSARDSETQYF
>12|-|TRBV2|TRBJ2-7|TRBD1
TGTGCCACAGGACAGGCTACCTACGAGCAGTACTTC
CATGQATYEQYF
>14|-|TRBV4-1|TRBJ1-4|-
TGCGCCAGCAGCCAAGATACAACAGATGAAAAACTGTTTTTT
CASSQDTTDEKLFF